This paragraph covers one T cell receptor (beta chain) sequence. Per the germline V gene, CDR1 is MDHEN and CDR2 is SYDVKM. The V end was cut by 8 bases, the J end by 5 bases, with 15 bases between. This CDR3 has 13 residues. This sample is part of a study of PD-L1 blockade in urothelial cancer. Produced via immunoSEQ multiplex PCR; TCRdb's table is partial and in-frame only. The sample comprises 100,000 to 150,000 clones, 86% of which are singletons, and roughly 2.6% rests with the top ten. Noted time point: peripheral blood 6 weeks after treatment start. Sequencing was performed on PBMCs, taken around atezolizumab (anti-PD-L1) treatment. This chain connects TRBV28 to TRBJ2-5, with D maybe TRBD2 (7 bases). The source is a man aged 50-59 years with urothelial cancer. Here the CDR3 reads CASFEGGRETQYF. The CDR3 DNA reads TGTGCCAGCTTTGAGGGGGGGCGTGAGACCCAGTACTTC.